This T cell receptor beta chain was retrieved from a study of graft-versus-host responses after intestinal transplantation. General observations from the study: Declining HvG levels early post-transplant were linked to peak circulating GvH clone levels.

Clones were sequenced by immunoSEQ multiplex PCR, and TCRdb holds only the in-frame ones, with some missing. The repertoire holds over 14,000 clones, with around 96% as singletons. Concerning this clone itself: Its target is unknown.

The source is a human patient who received an intestinal transplant, so some T cells may come from the graft donor. The sample consisted of PBMCs, taken 9 days after transplant.

The CDR3 nucleotides are TGTGCCAGCAGCTTGGGTGGGCTAGCGGGATATGAGCAGTTCTTC. Translated: CASSLGGLAGYEQFF. The chain is built from TRBV7-8 and TRBJ2-1; 9 positions agree with TRBD2. The CDR3 runs 15 residues. J gave up 8 bases and V 3 bases, and 8 bases lay outside the gene matches. From germline, CDR1 is SGHVS and CDR2 FQNEAQ.